This TCR beta chain was obtained from a study of regulatory T cells in long-lasting Graves disease. Documented time point: newly diagnosed GD, antithyroid drugs for less than 3 months. Generation of the TCR library employed RNA extracted from PBMCs. This CDR3 contains 15 residues. Between the trimmed V and J ends, which lost 2 bases and 2 bases, there was a span of 12 bases. This clonotype was seen many times. Antigen unknown. Study-wide points: Persistent patients shared more public clonotypes (around 2,500) than newly diagnosed patients (about 970).

CDR3 regions were amplified by Arm-PCR using iRepertoire HTBI primers to build TCR beta libraries. TCRdb fed the multiplex PCR reads into MiXCR, producing one record per CDR3 protein. This sample has fewer than 450,000 distinct CDR3 sequences; roughly 15% occur once, and the top ten carry roughly 7.7%. These data are also associated with another study on T cells in Graves' hyperthyroidism and ophthalmopathy. As that report states: Hyperthyroidism in the patients, aged 18 to 65, was newly diagnosed and under 2 months in duration. A 13 V-J signature model discriminated ophthalmopathy versus stable hyperthyroidism.

The V call is TRBV12-3 or TRBV12-4, the J call TRBJ1-2; a possible D gene is TRBD1 (5 bases). Sequenced material: peripheral blood mononuclear cells (PBMCs), taken at new diagnosis, from a patient treated with antithyroid drugs. The source is a woman in her thirties or forties with Graves disease. CDR3 residues: CASSLLAGFNYGYTF. The CDR3 DNA reads TGTGCCAGCAGTTTATTGGCAGGGTTCAACTATGGCTACACCTTC.